These T cell receptor beta chains were read from a single sample in a study of Ad26.COV2.S vaccination and SARS-CoV-2 variants. Libraries were prepared by immunoSEQ multiplex PCR; TCRdb keeps only in-frame clonotypes and omits some of them. The table records 410,000 or so clones, around 92% of them present only once. Material: peripheral blood, obtained in a trial of Ad26.COV2.S vaccine versus placebo. All receptors derive from a person aged 18 to 59 who received the Ad26.COV2.S COVID-19 vaccine or a placebo. Both conserved end residues are part of each CDR3. The D gene is left open where the match is weak. Some rows mark clone size as missing; the rest say once, few, many or name a class of expanded clone.

D gene: TRBD2
CDR3 length: 14
J gene: TRBJ2-3
V gene: TRBV7-9
clone size: few
CDR3 protein: CASSLAGGTDTQYF
CDR3 DNA: TGTGCCAGCAGCTTAGCGGGGGGGACAGATACGCAGTATTTT

D gene: TRBD1
CDR3 length: 13
J gene: TRBJ2-7
V gene: TRBV27
clone size: NA
CDR3 protein: CASSFTGAYEQYF
CDR3 DNA: TGTGCCAGCAGTTTTACAGGGGCCTACGAGCAGTACTTC

D gene: NA
CDR3 length: 15
J gene: TRBJ1-1
V gene: TRBV9
clone size: NA
CDR3 protein: CASSTQTDMNTEAFF
CDR3 DNA: TGTGCCAGCAGCACCCAAACAGACATGAACACTGAAGCTTTCTTT

D gene: TRBD1
CDR3 length: 17
J gene: TRBJ1-5
V gene: TRBV6-1
clone size: NA
CDR3 protein: CASSDASKGGWGQPQHF
CDR3 DNA: TGTGCCAGCAGTGATGCGTCGAAAGGGGGCTGGGGTCAGCCCCAGCATTTT

D gene: TRBD2
CDR3 length: 15
J gene: TRBJ2-2
V gene: TRBV4-1
clone size: NA
CDR3 protein: CASSLGTTNTGELFF
CDR3 DNA: TGCGCCAGCAGCCTTGGGACTACAAACACCGGGGAGCTGTTTTTT

D gene: NA
CDR3 length: 10
J gene: TRBJ1-1
V gene: TRBV20-1
clone size: NA
CDR3 protein: CSARDTEAFF
CDR3 DNA: TGCAGTGCTAGAGACACTGAAGCTTTCTTT

D gene: NA
CDR3 length: 12
J gene: TRBJ2-1
V gene: TRBV29-1
clone size: once
CDR3 protein: CSVQPPYNEQFF
CDR3 DNA: TGCAGCGTACAGCCTCCCTACAATGAGCAGTTCTTC

D gene: NA
CDR3 length: 13
J gene: TRBJ1-2
V gene: TRBV6-2/TRBV6-3
clone size: NA
CDR3 protein: CASSHLGTHGYTF
CDR3 DNA: TGTGCCAGCAGCCATCTTGGGACACACGGCTACACCTTC

D gene: NA
CDR3 length: 12
J gene: TRBJ2-7
V gene: TRBV27
clone size: NA
CDR3 protein: CASSSSSYEQYF
CDR3 DNA: TGTGCCAGCAGTTCCTCCTCCTACGAGCAGTACTTC

D gene: TRBD1
CDR3 length: 14
J gene: TRBJ2-1
V gene: TRBV9
clone size: NA
CDR3 protein: CASSTGQGYNEQFF
CDR3 DNA: TGTGCCAGCAGCACTGGACAGGGTTACAATGAGCAGTTCTTC

D gene: TRBD2
CDR3 length: 13
J gene: TRBJ2-1
V gene: TRBV6-5
clone size: NA
CDR3 protein: CASSSLREGEQFF
CDR3 DNA: TGTGCCAGCAGTTCCCTCCGGGAGGGTGAGCAGTTCTTC

D gene: NA
CDR3 length: 16
J gene: TRBJ1-6
V gene: TRBV6-1
clone size: NA
CDR3 protein: CASSEALGGMDSPLHF
CDR3 DNA: TGTGCCAGCAGTGAAGCTCTGGGAGGGATGGATTCACCCCTCCACTTT

D gene: TRBD1
CDR3 length: 14
J gene: TRBJ1-1
V gene: TRBV19
clone size: NA
CDR3 protein: CASSQDRGPVEAFF
CDR3 DNA: TGTGCCAGTAGTCAGGACAGGGGGCCTGTTGAAGCTTTCTTT

D gene: TRBD2
CDR3 length: 14
J gene: TRBJ2-7
V gene: TRBV11-3
clone size: NA
CDR3 protein: CASSLGGLGYEQYF
CDR3 DNA: TGTGCCAGCAGCTTAGGGGGACTAGGTTACGAGCAGTACTTC

D gene: NA
CDR3 length: 15
J gene: TRBJ2-3
V gene: TRBV29-1
clone size: NA
CDR3 protein: CSVEDVWGGTDTQYF
CDR3 DNA: TGCAGCGTTGAAGATGTTTGGGGAGGCACAGATACGCAGTATTTT

D gene: TRBD1
CDR3 length: 16
J gene: TRBJ2-2
V gene: TRBV3-1/TRBV3-2
clone size: once
CDR3 protein: CASSQEGTVNTGELFF
CDR3 DNA: TGTGCCAGCAGCCAAGAGGGGACAGTGAACACCGGGGAGCTGTTTTTT

D gene: TRBD1
CDR3 length: 13
J gene: TRBJ2-4
V gene: TRBV28
clone size: NA
CDR3 protein: CATTGGAKNIQYF
CDR3 DNA: TGTGCCACCACAGGGGGCGCCAAAAACATTCAGTACTTC

D gene: TRBD2
CDR3 length: 15
J gene: TRBJ2-5
V gene: TRBV6-2/TRBV6-3
clone size: NA
CDR3 protein: CASSPPGRGRETQYF
CDR3 DNA: TGTGCCAGCAGCCCCCCCGGGAGGGGGAGGGAGACCCAGTACTTC

D gene: NA
CDR3 length: 15
J gene: TRBJ1-1
V gene: TRBV27
clone size: once
CDR3 protein: CASSLWGSTATEAFF
CDR3 DNA: TGTGCCAGCAGTTTATGGGGGTCGACTGCGACTGAAGCTTTCTTT

D gene: NA
CDR3 length: 12
J gene: TRBJ2-7
V gene: TRBV3-1/TRBV3-2
clone size: NA
CDR3 protein: CASSQTDYEQYF
CDR3 DNA: TGTGCCAGCAGCCAGACAGACTACGAGCAGTACTTC

D gene: NA
CDR3 length: 10
J gene: TRBJ2-1
V gene: TRBV6-1
clone size: NA
CDR3 protein: CASSGNEQFF
CDR3 DNA: TGTGCCAGCAGCGGGAATGAGCAGTTCTTC

D gene: NA
CDR3 length: 16
J gene: TRBJ1-4
V gene: TRBV15
clone size: NA
CDR3 protein: CATSRERGFTNEKLFF
CDR3 DNA: TGTGCCACCAGCAGAGAGAGGGGGTTTACTAATGAAAAACTGTTTTTT

D gene: TRBD1
CDR3 length: 16
J gene: TRBJ1-6
V gene: TRBV5-1
clone size: NA
CDR3 protein: CASSLAGTGVISPLHF
CDR3 DNA: TGCGCCAGCAGCTTGGCCGGGACAGGGGTCATTTCACCCCTCCACTTT

D gene: TRBD2
CDR3 length: 15
J gene: TRBJ2-1
V gene: TRBV4-1
clone size: NA
CDR3 protein: CASTGTSGGQGEQFF
CDR3 DNA: TGCGCCAGCACCGGGACTAGCGGGGGGCAGGGTGAGCAGTTCTTC

D gene: TRBD1
CDR3 length: 15
J gene: TRBJ1-6
V gene: TRBV4-3
clone size: NA
CDR3 protein: CASSQGQGGDSPLHF
CDR3 DNA: TGCGCCAGCAGCCAGGGACAGGGTGGAGATTCACCCCTCCACTTT

D gene: TRBD1
CDR3 length: 13
J gene: TRBJ1-1
V gene: TRBV7-2
clone size: once
CDR3 protein: CASSLHRGTEAFF
CDR3 DNA: TGTGCCAGCAGCTTACACAGGGGCACTGAAGCTTTCTTT

D gene: NA
CDR3 length: 12
J gene: TRBJ2-3
V gene: TRBV7-9
clone size: few
CDR3 protein: CASSFLTDTQYF
CDR3 DNA: TGTGCCAGCAGCTTTCTTACAGATACGCAGTATTTT

D gene: NA
CDR3 length: 15
J gene: TRBJ2-7
V gene: TRBV4-3
clone size: NA
CDR3 protein: CASSQTVIGSYEQYF
CDR3 DNA: TGCGCCAGCAGCCAAACGGTAATAGGATCCTACGAGCAGTACTTC

D gene: NA
CDR3 length: 18
J gene: TRBJ1-4
V gene: TRBV19
clone size: NA
CDR3 protein: CASSIWTAEIATNEKLFF
CDR3 DNA: TGTGCCAGTAGTATATGGACAGCCGAAATAGCAACTAATGAAAAACTGTTTTTT

D gene: TRBD1
CDR3 length: 15
J gene: TRBJ1-6
V gene: TRBV3-1/TRBV3-2
clone size: NA
CDR3 protein: CASSPHWDRESPLHF
CDR3 DNA: TGTGCCAGCAGCCCTCATTGGGACAGGGAATCACCCCTCCACTTT

D gene: NA
CDR3 length: 13
J gene: TRBJ2-7
V gene: TRBV10-2
clone size: NA
CDR3 protein: CASRRDISYEQYF
CDR3 DNA: TGCGCCAGCAGACGGGACATCTCCTACGAGCAGTACTTC

D gene: NA
CDR3 length: 17
J gene: TRBJ1-3
V gene: TRBV18
clone size: NA
CDR3 protein: CASSRTEAYSSGNTIYF
CDR3 DNA: TGTGCCAGCTCAAGGACAGAAGCCTACAGCTCTGGAAACACCATATATTTT

D gene: NA
CDR3 length: 13
J gene: TRBJ1-2
V gene: TRBV7-9
clone size: NA
CDR3 protein: CASSSQGRRGYTF
CDR3 DNA: TGTGCCAGCAGCTCCCAGGGGAGGCGGGGCTACACCTTC

D gene: TRBD1
CDR3 length: 18
J gene: TRBJ1-1
V gene: TRBV28
clone size: NA
CDR3 protein: CASSNGTGRWVVFTEAFF
CDR3 DNA: TGTGCCAGCAGTAACGGGACAGGGAGATGGGTGGTATTCACTGAAGCTTTCTTT

D gene: NA
CDR3 length: 13
J gene: TRBJ2-5
V gene: TRBV15
clone size: NA
CDR3 protein: CATSMDTEETQYF
CDR3 DNA: TGTGCCACCAGCATGGACACGGAGGAGACCCAGTACTTC

D gene: NA
CDR3 length: 14
J gene: TRBJ1-4
V gene: TRBV28
clone size: NA
CDR3 protein: CASSLSSPNEKLFF
CDR3 DNA: TGTGCCAGCAGTTTATCCTCCCCCAATGAAAAACTGTTTTTT